The T cell receptor (beta chain) under discussion was sequenced for a study of control samples from healthy donors and cancer patients. CDR3 size: 14 residues. V was pared by 5 bases and J by 7 bases, with 18 bases between. Per germline, CDR1 MNHEY and CDR2 SVGAGI. The table came from immunoSEQ multiplex PCR; TCRdb's copy has only in-frame clones and leaves some out. Of about 100,000 clones listed, more than 75% are singletons. This chain connects TRBV6-5 to TRBJ2-7; D possibly matches TRBD1 or TRBD2 (6 bases each). The origin of this receptor is a woman aged 45-59 years in good health. Material: blood. The CDR3 DNA reads as TGTGCCAGCAGTCCCCTGGGGGGCGGAGGGGAGCAGTACTTC. It is translated as CASSPLGGGGEQYF.